These T cell receptor beta chains were read from a single sample in a study of CD8+ T cells in alopecia areata. TCRdb's table, derived via immunoSEQ multiplex PCR, lists solely in-frame clones and lacks some. Of about 82,000 clones listed, about 51% are singletons. Sequencing input: NKG2D-high CD8+ T cells sorted from blood. All receptors derive from a human donor with alopecia areata. The conserved cysteine and the conserved F or W are not part of the CDR3 here. Each record gives: D gene, clone size, V gene, CDR3 protein. The D gene is left open where the match is weak. A row's size may be missing; if present it is once, few, many or a size class.

TRBD1	NA	TRBV5-1	ASSLVGTDEAF
TRBD2	NA	TRBV14	ASSGALAVDEQY
TRBD1	NA	TRBV7-9	ASSRPGQGSRELF
NA	NA	TRBV29-1	SVEGRDYEQF
NA	NA	TRBV2	ASSEEVARAYTEAF
NA	NA	TRBV30	AWSEGGGTEAF
NA	NA	TRBV5-1	ASSSSYEQY
NA	NA	TRBV11-3	ASSLGSQGTPQMPEAF
NA	few	TRBV30	AWSGDFGNTIY
NA	NA	TRBV30	AWEDDYGYT
NA	few	TRBV11-2	ASSPPYAREQF
NA	NA	TRBV29-1	SMSGPGNEQF
NA	NA	TRBV11-3	ASSLGLQAF
NA	few	TRBV28	ASSSQTESTDTQY
NA	NA	TRBV7-9	ASSLPGDPQLHEQF
NA	NA	TRBV5-4	ASSAAGTSTDTQY
TRBD1	NA	TRBV7-9	ASNGQVGTGELF
TRBD2	once	TRBV7-2	ASSLVGGDAYNEQF
NA	NA	TRBV13	ASSIGNSNYGYT
TRBD2	NA	TRBV14	ASSPGLAGDTQY
TRBD2	NA	TRBV29-1	SVEGGGGGAQIHNEQF
TRBD1	few	TRBV29-1	SVLTGESTDTQY
NA	NA	TRBV5-1	ASHNSGEGTEAF
NA	few	TRBV2	ASGAGGNQPQH
NA	NA	TRBV28	ASTGSGEQF
TRBD1	NA	TRBV29-1	SVEMTGGNEKLF
NA	NA	TRBV7-9	ASSNPEGKY
NA	NA	TRBV27	ASSPGRGSNTEAF
NA	once	TRBV27	ASSLTPGGIHEQY
NA	NA	TRBV2	ASSGDGAEAF
NA	NA	TRBV18	ASSEDTGELF
NA	NA	TRBV5-1	ASSLVEQDEAF
NA	NA	TRBV9	ASSATGTWHEQY
NA	NA	TRBV2	ASSENSLAVDTGELF
TRBD1	NA	TRBV9	ASSPMGQSNTEAF